This TCR beta chain appears in the sequencing data of a study of response to subunit inactivated influenza vaccine. Whole-study findings and limits: Each seasonal influenza vaccination, the authors suggested, recruits few new T cells.

Notes on this clonotype: Its matching antigen is unknown.

TCRdb used MiXCR to reprocess the RT-PCR reads, holding one entry per CDR3 protein. The repertoire has more than 400,000 distinct CDR3 sequences, about 7.2% of them found once; the top ten carry less than 15%. The CDR3 has 14 amino acids. V lost 4 bases and J lost 5, with 14 bases in between. Per the germline V gene, CDR1 is ENHRY and CDR2 is SYGVKD. This TCR was sampled from a man aged 45 to 70 who received an inactivated influenza vaccine. The rearrangement links TRBV10-3 to TRBJ2-5; D is possibly TRBD2 (5 bases). The specimen comprised PBMCs from blood, sampled about 24 months after vaccination. CDR3 sequence: CAISGGGVKETQYF. The CDR3 DNA reads as TGTGCCATCAGTGGCGGAGGAGTAAAGGAGACCCAGTACTTC.